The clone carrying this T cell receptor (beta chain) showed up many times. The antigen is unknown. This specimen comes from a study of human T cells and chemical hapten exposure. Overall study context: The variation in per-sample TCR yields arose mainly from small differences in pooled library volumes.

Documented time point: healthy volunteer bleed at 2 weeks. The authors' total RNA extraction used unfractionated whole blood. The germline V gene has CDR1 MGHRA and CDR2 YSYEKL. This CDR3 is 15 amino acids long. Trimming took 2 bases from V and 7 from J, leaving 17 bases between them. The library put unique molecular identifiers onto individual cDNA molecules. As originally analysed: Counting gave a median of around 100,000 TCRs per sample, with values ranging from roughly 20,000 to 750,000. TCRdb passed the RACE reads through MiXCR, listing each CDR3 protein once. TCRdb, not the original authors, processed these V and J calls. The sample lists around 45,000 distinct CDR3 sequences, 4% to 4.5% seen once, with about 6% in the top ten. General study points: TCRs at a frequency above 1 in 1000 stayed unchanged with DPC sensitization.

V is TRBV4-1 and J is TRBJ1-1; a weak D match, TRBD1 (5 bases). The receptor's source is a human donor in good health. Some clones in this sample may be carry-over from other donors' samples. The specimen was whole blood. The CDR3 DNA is TGCGCCAGCAGCCAACCCATCCGGGGCCAATTTGAAGCTTTCTTT. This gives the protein CASSQPIRGQFEAFF.